The 22 T cell receptor beta chains given below trace back to one sample, sequenced in a study of blood T cells in healthy people across ages. Primed by a sample-barcoded 5' primer and a J-beta primer mix, a second PCR proceeded for about 6 to 12 cycles. Via MiXCR, TCRdb re-called the 5' RACE reads, giving one row per CDR3 protein. This table has 750,000 to 850,000 distinct CDR3 sequences, around 25% appearing once. These data also featured in a second study, about T cells of mothers and their children.

The sample was blood. These TCRs come from a boy aged 5-17 years in good health.

The chain couples TRBV29-1 to TRBJ1-2; 9 bases line up with TRBD1. The CDR3 extends over 13 amino acids. Unmatched junction bases numbered 10, after V lost 6 bases and J lost 8 bases. Looked up from germline, CDR1 is SQVTM and CDR2 is ANQGSEA. The CDR3 nucleotides read TGCAGCGTAGAGGCGGGACAGGGTCACGGCTACACCTTC. Its protein product is CSVEAGQGHGYTF.

V usage is TRBV5-1 and J usage is TRBJ2-7, with D possibly TRBD2 on 5 matching bases. Germline CDR1 reads SGHRS; CDR2 reads YFSETQ. The CDR3 length is 15 residues. V gave up 3 bases and J gave up 0 bases, with 13 bases separating them. CDR3 residues: CASSSLAQSSYEQYF. The CDR3 DNA follows: TGCGCCAGCAGCTCCCTAGCCCAAAGCTCCTACGAGCAGTACTTC.

This chain connects TRBV5-1 to TRBJ2-7, with 7 bases matching TRBD2. The ends lost 0 bases at V and 2 bases at J; junction bases unmatched: 5. Germline V gives CDR1 SGHRS, CDR2 YFSETQ. This CDR3 is built from 15 residues. In DNA form, the CDR3 reads TGCGCCAGCAGCTTGGCCGGGGGGACCCCCTACGAGCAGTACTTC. It codes for CASSLAGGTPYEQYF.

CDR3 nucleotides: TGTGCCAGCAGTTACGGACTAGCGGGTAACAATGAGCAGTTCTTC. It translates to CASSYGLAGNNEQFF. The chain couples TRBV28 to TRBJ2-1; 11 bases are shared with TRBD2. Losses at the gene ends were 4 bases for V and 5 bases for J; bases not matched to a gene: 4. Germline V gene lookup returns CDR1 MDHEN and CDR2 SYDVKM. The CDR3 spans 15 residues.

A few counts support this clonotype. The rearrangement links TRBV20-1 to TRBJ2-7; the match to TRBD2 covers 11 bases. Trimming at V came to 0 bases and at J to 4 bases, leaving 8 bases not matched to a gene. Germline CDR1 and CDR2: DFQATT and SNEGSKA (reference sequence). This CDR3 has 16 amino acids. CDR3 residues: CSARELAGVRRYEQYF. CDR3 DNA sequence: TGCAGTGCTAGAGAACTAGCGGGAGTCCGAAGATACGAGCAGTACTTC.

A few counts support this clonotype. The rearrangement links TRBV6-2 or TRBV6-3 to TRBJ1-1, with D hard to call. Deletions cut 4 bases from V and 4 bases from J, with 7 bases between. Germline CDR1 MNHEY, CDR2 SVGEGT. There are 12 residues in the CDR3. The CDR3 bases are TGTGCCAGCAGTTTTTTGCGCACTGAAGCTTTCTTT. It yields the protein CASSFLRTEAFF.

The V and J genes are TRBV29-1 and TRBJ2-6; no clear D gene. V lost 3 bases, J lost 0 bases, and 12 bases lay in between. The CDR3 contains 16 residues. Germline CDR1 and CDR2: SQVTM and ANQGSEA. The DNA of the CDR3 is TGCAGCGTTGAGGGCGAAAACTACTCTGGGGCCAACGTCCTGACTTTC. Protein product: CSVEGENYSGANVLTF.

The rearrangement uses TRBV6-5 and TRBJ2-3; perhaps TRBD1 as D (5 bases). Between the trimmed V and J ends, which lost 1 base and 3 bases, there was a span of 8 bases. The length of the CDR3 is 14 residues. Germline V gene data show CDR1 as MNHEY and CDR2 as SVGAGI. CDR3 sequence reads: CASSYYQGTDTQYF. The CDR3 DNA reads TGTGCCAGCAGTTACTACCAGGGTACAGATACGCAGTATTTT.

V and J are TRBV12-3 or TRBV12-4 and TRBJ2-6; 10 bases agree with TRBD2. With 6 bases clipped from V and 0 bases from J, the junction kept 5 bases outside the gene matches. The CDR3 totals 17 residues. The CDR3 loop reads CASSERGGSSGANVLTF. CDR3 coding DNA: TGTGCCAGCAGCGAGCGGGGGGGAAGCTCTGGGGCCAACGTCCTGACTTTC.

The rearrangement uses TRBV29-1 and TRBJ2-7, with D unresolved. CDR3 length: 13 amino acids. Per the germline V gene, CDR1 is SQVTM and CDR2 is ANQGSEA. Trimming stripped 3 bases from V and 0 bases from J, with 9 bases between. The CDR3 DNA sequence: TGCAGCGTTGAGGCATCGAGCTCCTACGAGCAGTACTTC. Its translation is CSVEASSSYEQYF.

CDR3 DNA: TGCGCCAGCAGCTTGGGTAGGGCTGACGGAAATGAAAAACTGTTTTTT. It codes for CASSLGRADGNEKLFF. The chain links TRBV5-1 to TRBJ1-4; D ambiguous. Germline assignment: CDR1 SGHRS and CDR2 YFSETQ. The CDR3 contains 16 residues. V was clipped by 0 bases and J by 5 bases, with 14 bases between them. The full variable domain, with the rest looked up from reference TRBV5-1 and TRBJ1-4, is KAGVTQTPRYLIKTRGQQVTLSCSPISGHRSVSWYQQTPGQGLQFLFEYFSETQRNKGNFPGRFSGRQFSNSRSEMNVSTLELGDSALYLCASSLGRADGNEKLFFGSGTQLSVL.

This rearrangement joins TRBV6-2 or TRBV6-3 to TRBJ2-5; D not certain. Germline CDR1 and CDR2: MNHEY and SVGEGT. This CDR3 comprises 12 residues. The CDR3 bases are TGTGCTCGTCGGCGGATCCAAGAGACCCAGTACTTC. This gives the protein CARRRIQETQYF.

V and J are TRBV7-9 and TRBJ2-7, with TRBD1 matching 9 bases. The germline gives CDR1 SEHNR, CDR2 FQNEAQ (reference sequence). V lost 10 bases and J lost 2; bases outside the gene matches: 9. The CDR3 loop spans 14 amino acids. This chain's CDR3 is CATLTGTGTYEQYF. The CDR3 nucleotides read TGTGCCACCCTGACCGGGACAGGGACCTACGAGCAGTACTTC.

This clonotype appeared a few times. This chain connects TRBV5-6 to TRBJ2-4; 8 nucleotides match TRBD2. The CDR3 covers 13 residues. The V gene end was trimmed by 4 bases and the J gene end by 7 bases; junction bases not matched to a gene: 4. Germline loops: CDR1 SGHDT, CDR2 YYEEEE. CDR3 nucleotides: TGTGCCAGCAGCCTTCCTAGCGGGAACATTCAGTACTTC. Translation: CASSLPSGNIQYF.

This chain joins TRBV5-1 and TRBJ2-2; TRBD2 might be the D (5 bases). This CDR3 comprises 17 residues. V was clipped by 1 base and J by 0 bases, with 13 bases between them. The germline V gene encodes CDR1 SGHRS and CDR2 YFSETQ. CDR3 DNA sequence: TGCGCCAGCAGCTTGACCCCGGGAAGGTCGAACACCGGGGAGCTGTTTTTT. It translates to CASSLTPGRSNTGELFF. Variable domain in full (rest from reference TRBV5-1 and TRBJ2-2): KAGVTQTPRYLIKTRGQQVTLSCSPISGHRSVSWYQQTPGQGLQFLFEYFSETQRNKGNFPGRFSGRQFSNSRSEMNVSTLELGDSALYLCASSLTPGRSNTGELFFGEGSRLTVL.

This clonotype was seen ten or more times. Written as DNA, the CDR3 is TGTGCCAGCAGGGGGCAGGGTAAAGAGACCCAGTACTTC. Translation gives CASRGQGKETQYF. The chain is built from TRBV4-2 and TRBJ2-5, with D possibly TRBD1 on 5 matching bases. Trimming removed 6 bases at V and 3 bases at J, with 11 bases between. The germline gives CDR1 LGHNA, CDR2 YNFKEQ. The CDR3 is 13 residues long.

The sample holds a few counts of this clonotype. The rearrangement links TRBV5-1 to TRBJ2-1; 9 positions agree with TRBD1. The CDR3 covers 16 residues. The V gene's germline CDR1 is SGHRS and CDR2 YFSETQ. The V and J ends lost 0 bases and 7 bases, in that order; junction bases with no gene match: 8. The CDR3 region has the DNA TGCGCCAGCAGCTTGGCCGGACAGGGGACCGCAAATGAGCAGTTCTTC. Protein product: CASSLAGQGTANEQFF.

The chain carries TRBV4-3 and TRBJ2-6, with unresolved D. Germline V gives CDR1 LGHNA, CDR2 YSLEER. This CDR3 region has 18 residues. V lost 1 base, J lost 1 base, and 14 bases lay in between. Here the CDR3 DNA reads TGCGCCAGCAGCCAAGGAAGGCCCAGGAGTTCTGGGGCCAACGTCCTGACTTTC. This gives the protein CASSQGRPRSSGANVLTF.

The V and J genes are TRBV5-5 and TRBJ2-5; a possible D gene is TRBD1 (5 bases). The assigned J gene may be wrong: the sequence end matches TRBJ2-1 better. The CDR3 spans 16 residues. CDR1 and CDR2 (germline): SGHKS, YYEKEE (reference sequence). CDR3 amino acids: CASSPNQGNIYNEQFF. The CDR3 DNA is TGTGCCAGCAGCCCCAACCAGGGAAACATTTACAATGAGCAGTTCTTC.

This clonotype was detected a few times. The CDR3 spells CASSDIRGRHEQFF. In DNA form, the CDR3 reads TGCGCCAGCAGCGATATCCGCGGAAGGCATGAGCAGTTCTTC. The rearrangement uses TRBV5-1 and TRBJ2-7; D remains unclear. Near its end, the DNA agrees better with TRBJ2-1, so the J call may be wrong. Germline lookup yields CDR1 SGHRS and CDR2 YFSETQ. CDR3 length: 14 amino acids.

The J gene is TRBJ2-7, the V gene TRBV12-3 or TRBV12-4; the D gene is possibly TRBD2 (6 bases). V lost 8 bases to trimming and J lost 1 base, with 15 bases between them. This CDR3 has 14 residues. The CDR3 region has the DNA TGTGCCAGCGTTCCGGGACTCTCATCCTACGAGCAGTACTTC. Its protein is CASVPGLSSYEQYF.

The gene calls are TRBV7-3 and TRBJ1-6; D gene ambiguous. CDR1 SGHTA and CDR2 FQGTGA come from the germline V gene. The CDR3 loop spans 15 amino acids. V was cut by 1 base and J by 7 bases, with 11 bases left in between. CDR3 nucleotides: TGTGCCAGCAGCTTAAGGACGGCAGCGAATTCACCCCTCCACTTT. Its protein is CASSLRTAANSPLHF. Based on the CDR3 plus reference TRBV7-3 and TRBJ1-6, the full variable domain is GAGVSQTPSNKVTEKGKYVELRCDPISGHTALYWYRQSLGQGPEFLIYFQGTGAADDSGLPNDRFFAVRPEGSVSTLKIQRTERGDSAVYLCASSLRTAANSPLHFGNGTRLTVT.